What follows are 32 T cell receptor beta chains derived from one specimen sequenced in a study of blood T cells in healthy people across ages. Sample-barcoded 5' priming and a J-beta primer mix drove a second PCR of roughly 6 to 12 cycles. TCRdb re-derived calls from the 5' RACE reads in MiXCR, one entry per CDR3 protein. The sample has about 930,000 distinct CDR3 sequences, almost 30% seen once. The data were also submitted as part of a second study, on T cells of mothers and their children.

The sample comprised blood. The receptors shown here come from a woman in her 40s in good health.

The chain is built from TRBV15 and TRBJ1-4; D uncertain. V was pared by 3 bases and J by 4 bases, with 6 bases between. This CDR3 region has 13 residues. The germline CDR1 and CDR2 sequences are LNHNV and YYDKDF (reference sequence). The CDR3 DNA sequence: TGTGCCACCAGCAGGAACCGTAATGAAAAACTGTTTTTT. It yields the protein CATSRNRNEKLFF.

The rearrangement joins TRBV7-8 to TRBJ1-2, with a weak D call TRBD1 (5 bases). Trimming pared 5 bases from V and 4 bases from J, leaving 17 bases between. Germline V CDR1 and CDR2: SGHVS, FQNEAQ. The CDR3 has 15 residues. The CDR3 region is CASSADSGRLYGYTF. In DNA, the CDR3 is TGTGCCAGCAGCGCAGACTCGGGGCGCCTCTATGGCTACACCTTC.

This clonotype was detected a few times. The chain has TRBV4-1 and TRBJ2-1, with D perhaps being TRBD1 or TRBD2 (5 bases each). V lost 5 bases and J 3 bases, leaving 17 bases between the germline ends. CDR1 and CDR2 from the germline V gene are MGHRA and YSYEKL. The CDR3 totals 16 residues. CDR3 nucleotides: TGCGCCAGCAGCTCCTCCGGGACGCATTACTACAATGAGCAGTTCTTC. It is translated as CASSSSGTHYYNEQFF.

As for this clonotype: A read error is possible here, since a much larger clone lies one base away. The V call is TRBV20-1, the J call TRBJ2-5; 8 bases are shared with TRBD2. The J segment lost 2 bases and the V segment lost 5 bases, leaving 13 bases of the junction unmatched. Germline V gene sequence: CDR1 DFQATT, CDR2 SNEGSKA (reference sequence). CDR3 length: 16 amino acids. For the CDR3, the DNA is TGCAGTGCTGGCGGGGGGACCACCATCCTTCAAGAGACCCAGTACTTC. Residues: CSAGGGTTILQETQYF.

J is TRBJ2-1 and V is TRBV9, with D uncertain. The CDR3 contains 16 residues. Trimming removed 0 bases at V and 1 base at J, with 11 bases between. CDR1 and CDR2 from the germline V gene are SGDLS and YYNGEE. The DNA for the CDR3 is TGTGCCAGCAGCGTAGATGTTAGGCAGTCCTACAATGAGCAGTTCTTC. This encodes CASSVDVRQSYNEQFF.

This clonotype appeared a few times. The chain uses TRBV12-3 or TRBV12-4 and TRBJ1-2; tentatively, D is TRBD1 (6 bases). This CDR3 comprises 13 residues. The V gene lost 2 bases and the J gene lost 7 bases, with 11 bases spanning the gap. CDR3 DNA: TGTGCCAGCAGTTTACTCCAGGGGCCTGGCTACACCTTC. Amino acid sequence: CASSLLQGPGYTF.

The table lists this clonotype with a count of one. A read error may be the cause here, since a much bigger clone is one base away. The rearrangement uses TRBV6-5 and TRBJ2-1; possible D gene TRBD1, 6 bases. Germline values: CDR1 MNHEY, CDR2 SVGAGI. The length of the CDR3 is 12 residues. CDR3 amino acids: CASGQYYNKQFF. The CDR3 nucleotides read TGTGCCAGTGGACAGTACTACAATAAGCAGTTCTTC.

This clonotype was counted between two and nine times. V is TRBV11-2 and J is TRBJ2-4; D remains unclear. The germline V gene has CDR1 SGHAT and CDR2 FQNNGV. With 0 bases removed from V and 2 bases from J, the gap between germline ends came to 2 bases. The CDR3 runs to 13 residues. CDR3 DNA: TGTGCCAGCAGCTTAGAGCCCAAAAACATTCAGTACTTC. It encodes CASSLEPKNIQYF.

The chain links TRBV29-1 to TRBJ1-1, with D maybe TRBD1 (5 bases). V lost 7 bases and J 5 bases, leaving 14 bases between the germline ends. The CDR3 contains 12 residues. Germline V CDR1 and CDR2: SQVTM, ANQGSEA. CDR3 nucleotide sequence: TGCAGCGCTAGGGCTGGGGGGACTGAAGCTTTCTTT. Translating gives CSARAGGTEAFF.

This chain joins TRBV9 and TRBJ1-4; unclear D gene. Trimming removed 0 bases from V and 8 bases from J, with 14 bases in between. The germline V gene encodes CDR1 SGDLS and CDR2 YYNGEE. There are 15 residues in the CDR3. The CDR3 is CASSVGSGSGEKLFF. The CDR3 DNA follows: TGTGCCAGCAGCGTAGGATCGGGGTCTGGAGAAAAACTGTTTTTT.

The CDR3 DNA is TGTGCCAGCAGTCCGACAGGGGGATCCTATAATTCACCCCTCCACTTT. Protein sequence: CASSPTGGSYNSPLHF. The chain uses TRBV6-6 and TRBJ1-6, with 9 nucleotides matching TRBD1. V gave up 5 bases and J gave up 1 base; unmatched junction bases: 3. Per germline, CDR1 MNHNY and CDR2 SVGAGI (reference sequence). The CDR3 extends over 16 amino acids.

This clonotype was found many times. The chain joins TRBV20-1 to TRBJ2-1; 14 positions match TRBD2. Germline CDR1 is DFQATT and CDR2 is SNEGSKA (reference sequence). Trimming cost V 5 bases and J 8 bases; bases outside gene matches: 14. This CDR3 contains 17 residues. The CDR3 DNA follows: TGCAGTGCTCCGGGACTAGCGGGGGAGCCGGGCCGAGATGAGCAGTTCTTC. Protein sequence: CSAPGLAGEPGRDEQFF.

The chain links TRBV29-1 to TRBJ2-3; 11 nucleotides match TRBD1. Unmatched junction bases numbered 9, after V lost 3 bases and J lost 7 bases. The CDR3 sequence is 15 residues long. Germline V gene sequence: CDR1 SQVTM, CDR2 ANQGSEA. CDR3 nucleotides: TGCAGCGTTGAGAGGGCCGGGACAGGGGGAAATACGCAGTATTTT. Residues: CSVERAGTGGNTQYF.

The sample holds a few counts of this clonotype. Compared with germline, one end of the junction differs, possibly owing to a read error. This chain uses TRBV20-1 with TRBJ2-7; a possible D gene is TRBD1 (6 bases). Germline V gives CDR1 DFQATT, CDR2 SNEGSKA (reference sequence). The CDR3 consists of 13 residues. The DNA for the CDR3 is TGTAGTGCTAGGGCCCCAACAGGGCTCGAGCAGTACTTC. This codes for CSARAPTGLEQYF.

This clonotype has just a few counts. The chain couples TRBV2 to TRBJ1-3; D unclear. Trimming cost V 11 bases and J 4 bases, with 18 bases left between them. This CDR3 spans 14 amino acids. CDR1 is SNHLY and CDR2 is FYNNEI in the germline V gene. CDR3 nucleotides: TGTGCCGCCGAGTTCGCCTCAACAGGAAACACCATATATTTT. It codes for CAAEFASTGNTIYF.

About this clonotype itself: A single base separates this from a much larger clone, so it may be a read error. This chain connects TRBV7-9 to TRBJ1-2; 8 nucleotides agree with TRBD1. CDR3 length: 13 amino acids. The germline gives CDR1 SEHNR, CDR2 FQNEAQ (reference sequence). The CDR3 loop is CSSSPSTGGGYTF. DNA of the CDR3: TGTTCCAGCAGTCCCAGTACAGGGGGAGGCTACACCTTC.

The chain is built from TRBV7-2 and TRBJ1-3, with 7 nucleotides matching TRBD1. V was pared by 6 bases and J by 4 bases, with 9 bases of the junction left unmatched. This CDR3 region has 15 residues. Germline loops: CDR1 SGHTA, CDR2 FQGNSA. The CDR3 region is CASSLGRGQGNTIYF. The CDR3 DNA is TGTGCCAGCAGTCTAGGGAGGGGGCAAGGAAACACCATATATTTT.

This clonotype was seen a few times. The chain links TRBV20-1 to TRBJ1-2, with a weak D call TRBD1 (6 bases). The germline V gene has CDR1 DFQATT and CDR2 SNEGSKA (reference sequence). The ends were cut back, 0 bases at V and 2 bases at J, with 13 bases in the middle. The CDR3 length is 15 residues. CDR3 region: CSARDLRGTNYGYTF. DNA for the CDR3: TGCAGTGCTAGAGACCTCAGGGGAACGAACTATGGCTACACCTTC.

This clonotype was found many times. The rearrangement uses TRBV4-1 and TRBJ1-6, with 8 nucleotides matching TRBD1. J lost 8 bases, V lost 3 bases, and 6 bases had no gene match. Germline CDR1 reads MGHRA; CDR2 reads YSYEKL. CDR3 length: 15 amino acids. For the CDR3, the DNA is TGCGCCAGCAGCCAGGGAGGACAGGGATATTCACCCCTCCACTTT. This gives the protein CASSQGGQGYSPLHF.

The chain couples TRBV19 to TRBJ1-1, with 7 bases aligning to TRBD1. Germline V gene sequence: CDR1 LNHDA, CDR2 SQIVND (reference sequence). This CDR3 region has 14 residues. V trimming: 7 bases; J trimming: 0 bases; junction bases outside the gene matches: 5. CDR3 nucleotide sequence: TGTGCCAGTAATGTACAGGGGATGAACACTGAAGCTTTCTTT. Amino acid sequence: CASNVQGMNTEAFF.

V usage is TRBV4-1 and J usage is TRBJ1-2; no definite D call. This CDR3 spans 14 amino acids. The V end was cut by 0 bases, the J end by 5 bases, with 10 bases between. Germline V gene lookup returns CDR1 MGHRA and CDR2 YSYEKL. In DNA, the CDR3 is TGCGCCAGCAGCCAAGAAGGGTTTAGGTATGGCTACACCTTC. Protein sequence: CASSQEGFRYGYTF.

The V and J genes are TRBV7-2 and TRBJ2-3; perhaps TRBD2 as D (7 bases). CDR3 length equals 17 residues. The V end lost 5 bases, the J end lost 0 bases, and 18 bases lay between the germline ends. Germline loops: CDR1 SGHTA, CDR2 FQGNSA. This chain's CDR3 is CASSEWGGRLSTDTQYF. CDR3 coding DNA: TGTGCCAGCAGCGAGTGGGGGGGGCGGTTGAGCACAGATACGCAGTATTTT.

The chain joins TRBV28 to TRBJ1-5; D might be TRBD1 (5 bases). The ends were cut back, 10 bases at V and 7 bases at J, with 11 bases in the middle. Germline assignment: CDR1 MDHEN and CDR2 SYDVKM. The length of the CDR3 is 11 residues. The CDR3 is CATMEGQPQHF. Here the CDR3 DNA reads TGTGCCACCATGGAGGGGCAGCCCCAGCATTTT.

This clonotype was counted ten times or more. The V gene is TRBV7-2, the J gene TRBJ2-5, with TRBD1 identical over 9 bases. CDR1 is SGHTA, CDR2 FQGNSA, per germline. Trimming at V came to 5 bases and at J to 7 bases, leaving 14 bases not matched to a gene. CDR3 size: 16 residues. The CDR3 coding sequence is TGTGCCAGCAGCCCCACCCCCACAGGGGGCGAAGGGACCCAGTACTTC. This translates into CASSPTPTGGEGTQYF.

This rearrangement joins TRBV12-3 or TRBV12-4 to TRBJ2-2; 10 bases are a match to TRBD1. Trimming cost V 7 bases and J 3 bases; bases outside gene matches: 5. This CDR3 comprises 15 residues. In DNA, the CDR3 is TGTGCCAGCACCTTAGGGACAGGGGACACCGGGGAGCTGTTTTTT. The encoded protein is CASTLGTGDTGELFF.

In its sample, this clonotype was seen many times. The V call is TRBV10-3, the J call TRBJ2-1; possible D gene TRBD2, 5 bases. The germline V and J ends were trimmed by 3 bases and 6 bases, with 9 bases remaining between them. The CDR3 consists of 13 residues. Germline values: CDR1 ENHRY, CDR2 SYGVKD. The CDR3 DNA follows: TGTGCCATCAGTGATGGCCTAGCCAATGAGCAGTTCTTC. Translating it yields CAISDGLANEQFF.

This clonotype has ten or more counts. This chain connects TRBV11-2 to TRBJ2-7, with D perhaps assigned TRBD1 or TRBD2 (5 bases each). Trimming removed 5 bases from V and 0 bases from J, with 11 bases in between. The CDR3 consists of 14 residues. Germline assignment: CDR1 SGHAT and CDR2 FQNNGV. The DNA of the CDR3 is TGTGCCAGCAGCCTAACTAGGGGCTCCTACGAGCAGTACTTC. Translating gives CASSLTRGSYEQYF.

This clonotype has a count of ten or more. The rearrangement joins TRBV29-1 to TRBJ2-1; 8 nucleotides agree with TRBD2. This CDR3 comprises 13 residues. From germline, CDR1 is SQVTM and CDR2 ANQGSEA. Germline trimming cut 6 bases from V and 4 bases from J; bases unmatched to any gene: 5. The CDR3 nucleotides are TGCAGCGTCAGCGGGGGTCAATACAATGAGCAGTTCTTC. Translated: CSVSGGQYNEQFF.

This clonotype showed up just a few times. The chain uses TRBV6-2 or TRBV6-3 and TRBJ2-7, with 8 bases that match TRBD2. Germline V CDR1 and CDR2: MNHEY, SVGEGT. The CDR3 length is 15 residues. V lost 5 bases and J lost 2; bases outside the gene matches: 8. DNA of the CDR3: TGTGCCAGCAGTCCCCGAGCGGGGGTAACCTACGAGCAGTACTTC. This sequence encodes CASSPRAGVTYEQYF.

The chain recombines TRBV7-2 with TRBJ2-3, with TRBD1 matching 10 bases. CDR3 length equals 14 residues. Germline CDR1 reads SGHTA; CDR2 reads FQGNSA. V dropped 5 bases and J dropped 6; count of bases not matched to a gene: 5. As DNA, the CDR3 is TGTGCCAGCAGCCCGGGACAGGGGTTCGATACGCAGTATTTT. It translates to CASSPGQGFDTQYF. Combining the CDR3 with reference TRBV7-2 and TRBJ2-3 gives the whole variable domain GAGVSQSPSNKVTEKGKDVELRCDPISGHTALYWYRQSLGQGLEFLIYFQGNSAPDKSGLPSDRFSAERTGGSVSTLTIQRTQQEDSAVYLCASSPGQGFDTQYFGPGTRLTVL.

On this clonotype: A much larger clonotype is one base distant, so this may be a read error. This CDR3 is missing its conserved last phenylalanine or tryptophan, likely due to a read error. V is TRBV6-5 and J is TRBJ2-1; D tentatively fits TRBD1 or TRBD2 (5 bases each). This CDR3 is 17 amino acids long. Germline V lookup: CDR1 MNHEY, CDR2 SVGAGI. V dropped 5 bases and J dropped 4 bases, with 21 bases sitting between them. The CDR3 region is CASSPLGPQSGYNEQFC. The CDR3 DNA sequence: TGTGCCAGCAGTCCGTTGGGACCCCAGTCGGGTTACAATGAGCAGTTCTGC.

The rearrangement links TRBV7-3 to TRBJ2-1; the match to TRBD2 covers 13 bases. V was clipped by 0 bases and J by 8 bases; unmatched bases: 4. Germline lookup yields CDR1 SGHTA and CDR2 FQGTGA. CDR3 length equals 16 residues. The CDR3: CASSLTLTSGRDEQFF. CDR3 coding DNA: TGTGCCAGCAGCTTAACTCTAACTAGCGGGAGGGATGAGCAGTTCTTC.